The T cell receptor (beta chain) under discussion was sequenced for a study of cytomegalovirus exposure and HLA in healthy donors. Concerning this clone: As yet, its antigen is unknown.

The PCR used 60 Vbeta and 13 Jbeta primers. Generated by immunoSEQ multiplex PCR, the TCRdb table keeps only in-frame clones and is missing some. The sample includes some 120,000 clones, about 80% of them seen just once. Study-level findings and limits: One later analysis reportedly identified an Asian-associated ancestry cluster that showed fewer N-insertions than the roughly 670-donor mean.

CDR3 length: 15 amino acids. V was trimmed by 0 bases and J by 3 bases, leaving 12 bases between them. CDR1 LGHNA and CDR2 YSLEER come from the germline V gene. V gene TRBV4-3 combines with J gene TRBJ2-7; D ambiguous. Sequenced input: PBMCs. The TCR comes from a man in his forties in good health and CMV-seronegative. The CDR3 bases are TGCGCCAGCAGCCAAGACAACCAGATAATCTACGAGCAGTACTTC. Amino acid sequence: CASSQDNQIIYEQYF.